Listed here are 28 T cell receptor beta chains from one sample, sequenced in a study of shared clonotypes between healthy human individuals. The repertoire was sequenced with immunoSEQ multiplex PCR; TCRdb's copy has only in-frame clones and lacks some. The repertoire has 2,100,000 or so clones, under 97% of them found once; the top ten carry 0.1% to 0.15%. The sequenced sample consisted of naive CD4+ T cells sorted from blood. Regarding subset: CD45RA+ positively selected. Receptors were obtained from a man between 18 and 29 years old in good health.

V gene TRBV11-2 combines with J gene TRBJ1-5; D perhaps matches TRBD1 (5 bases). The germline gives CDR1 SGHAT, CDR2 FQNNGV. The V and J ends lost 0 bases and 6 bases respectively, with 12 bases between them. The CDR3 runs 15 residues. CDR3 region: CASSLEGGFAQPQHF. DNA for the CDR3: TGTGCCAGCAGCTTAGAGGGGGGTTTTGCTCAGCCCCAGCATTTT.

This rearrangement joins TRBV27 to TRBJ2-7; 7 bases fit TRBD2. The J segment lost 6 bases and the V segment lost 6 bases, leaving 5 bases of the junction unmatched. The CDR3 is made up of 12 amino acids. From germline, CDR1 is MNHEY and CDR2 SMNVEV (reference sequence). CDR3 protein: CASRTSLGEQYF. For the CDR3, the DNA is TGTGCCAGCAGGACTAGCTTGGGCGAGCAGTACTTC.

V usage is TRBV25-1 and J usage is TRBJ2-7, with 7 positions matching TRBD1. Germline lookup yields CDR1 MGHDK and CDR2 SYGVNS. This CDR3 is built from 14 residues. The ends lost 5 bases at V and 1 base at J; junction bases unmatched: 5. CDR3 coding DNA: TGTGCCAGCAGTCCAGGGGGTAAATCCTACGAGCAGTACTTC. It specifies CASSPGGKSYEQYF.

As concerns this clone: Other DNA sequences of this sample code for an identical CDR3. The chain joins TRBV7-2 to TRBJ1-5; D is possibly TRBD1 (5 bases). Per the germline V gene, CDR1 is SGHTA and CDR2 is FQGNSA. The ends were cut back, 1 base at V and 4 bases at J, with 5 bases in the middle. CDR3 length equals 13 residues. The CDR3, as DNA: TGTGCCAGCAGCTTAGGGACAAATCAGCCCCAGCATTTT. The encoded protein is CASSLGTNQPQHF.

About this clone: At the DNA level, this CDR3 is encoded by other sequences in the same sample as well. The DNA for the CDR3 is TGTGCCTGGAGTGTTGCGAGGGAAAAACTGTTTTTT. Amino acid sequence: CAWSVAREKLFF. The chain is built from TRBV30 and TRBJ1-4; no definite D call. CDR1 GTSNPN and CDR2 SVGIG come from the germline V gene (reference sequence). Deletions cut 0 bases from V and 8 bases from J, with 7 bases between. This CDR3 is built from 12 residues.

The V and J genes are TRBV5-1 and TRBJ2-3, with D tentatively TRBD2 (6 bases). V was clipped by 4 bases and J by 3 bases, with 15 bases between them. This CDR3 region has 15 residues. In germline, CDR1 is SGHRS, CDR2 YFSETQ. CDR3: CASSQFSGDTDTQYF. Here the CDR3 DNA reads TGCGCCAGCAGCCAATTCTCGGGAGATACAGATACGCAGTATTTT.

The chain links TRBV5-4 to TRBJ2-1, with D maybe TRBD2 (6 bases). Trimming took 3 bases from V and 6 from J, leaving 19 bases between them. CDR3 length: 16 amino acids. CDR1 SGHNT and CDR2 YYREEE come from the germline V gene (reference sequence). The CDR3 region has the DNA TGTGCCAGCAGCTCCCACCGGAGGGTGGGTGGCAATGAGCAGTTCTTC. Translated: CASSSHRRVGGNEQFF.

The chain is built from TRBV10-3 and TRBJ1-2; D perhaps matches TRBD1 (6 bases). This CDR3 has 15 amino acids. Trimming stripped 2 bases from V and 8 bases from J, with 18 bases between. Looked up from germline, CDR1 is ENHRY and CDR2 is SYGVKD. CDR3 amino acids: CAISEPAETGRGYTF. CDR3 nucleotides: TGTGCCATCAGTGAGCCGGCCGAAACAGGGCGAGGCTACACCTTC.

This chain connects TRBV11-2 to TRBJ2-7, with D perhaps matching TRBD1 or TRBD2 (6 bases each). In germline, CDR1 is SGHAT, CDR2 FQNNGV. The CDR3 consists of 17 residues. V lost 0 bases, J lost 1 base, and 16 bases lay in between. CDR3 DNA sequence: TGTGCCAGCAGCTTAGAGGGGTGGCAGGGGACTTCCTACGAGCAGTACTTC. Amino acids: CASSLEGWQGTSYEQYF.

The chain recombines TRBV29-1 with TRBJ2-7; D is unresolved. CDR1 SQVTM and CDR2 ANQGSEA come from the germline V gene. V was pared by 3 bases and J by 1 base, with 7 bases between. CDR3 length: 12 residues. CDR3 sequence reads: CSVDDGSYEQYF. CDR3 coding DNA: TGCAGCGTTGACGACGGTTCCTACGAGCAGTACTTC.

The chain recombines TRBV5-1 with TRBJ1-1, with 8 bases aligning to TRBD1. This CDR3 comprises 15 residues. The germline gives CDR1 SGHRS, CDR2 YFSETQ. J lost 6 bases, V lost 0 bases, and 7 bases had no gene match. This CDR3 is CASSLGPGGTAEAFF. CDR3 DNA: TGCGCCAGCAGCTTGGGCCCAGGGGGCACCGCTGAAGCTTTCTTT.

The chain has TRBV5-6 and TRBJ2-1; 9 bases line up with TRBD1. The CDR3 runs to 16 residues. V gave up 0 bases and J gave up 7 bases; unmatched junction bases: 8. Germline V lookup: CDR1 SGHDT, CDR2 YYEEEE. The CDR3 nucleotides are TGTGCCAGCAGCTTGGTAGGGACAGGGTATTGGAATGAGCAGTTCTTC. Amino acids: CASSLVGTGYWNEQFF.

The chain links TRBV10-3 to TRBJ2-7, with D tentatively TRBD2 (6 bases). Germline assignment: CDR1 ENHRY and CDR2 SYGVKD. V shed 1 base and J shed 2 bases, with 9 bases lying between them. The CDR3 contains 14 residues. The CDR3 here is CAISELGLAYEQYF. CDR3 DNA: TGTGCCATCAGTGAGTTGGGACTTGCCTACGAGCAGTACTTC.

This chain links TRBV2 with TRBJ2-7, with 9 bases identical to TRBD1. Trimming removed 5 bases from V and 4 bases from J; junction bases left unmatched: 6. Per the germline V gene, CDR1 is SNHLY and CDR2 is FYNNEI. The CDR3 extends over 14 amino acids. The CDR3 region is CASSLRTGDYEQYF. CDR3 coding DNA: TGTGCCAGCAGTCTAAGGACAGGGGATTACGAGCAGTACTTC.

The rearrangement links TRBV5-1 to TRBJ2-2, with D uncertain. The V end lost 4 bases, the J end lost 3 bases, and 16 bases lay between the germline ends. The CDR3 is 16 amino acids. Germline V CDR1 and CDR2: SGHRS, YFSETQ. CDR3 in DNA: TGCGCCAGCAGCAGACGGACGGGTCCGGACACCGGGGAGCTGTTTTTT. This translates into CASSRRTGPDTGELFF.

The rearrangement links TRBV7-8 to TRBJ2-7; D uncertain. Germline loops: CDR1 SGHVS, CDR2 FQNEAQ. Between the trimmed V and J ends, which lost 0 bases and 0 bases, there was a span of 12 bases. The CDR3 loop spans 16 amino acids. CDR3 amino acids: CASSLAFGFLSYEQYF. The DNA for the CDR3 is TGTGCCAGCAGCTTAGCGTTCGGATTTCTCTCCTACGAGCAGTACTTC.

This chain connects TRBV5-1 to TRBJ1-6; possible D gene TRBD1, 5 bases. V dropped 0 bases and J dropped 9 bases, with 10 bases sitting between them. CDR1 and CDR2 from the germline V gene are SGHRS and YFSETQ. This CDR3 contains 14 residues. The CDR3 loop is CASSLEGPPSPLHF. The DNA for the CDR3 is TGCGCCAGCAGCTTGGAGGGGCCCCCTTCACCCCTCCACTTT.

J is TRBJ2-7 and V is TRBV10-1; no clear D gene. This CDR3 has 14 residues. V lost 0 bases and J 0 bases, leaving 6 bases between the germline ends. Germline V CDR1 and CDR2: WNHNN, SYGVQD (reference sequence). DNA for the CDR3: TGCGCCAGCAGTGAGTCGTCGCTCTCCTACGAGCAGTACTTC. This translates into CASSESSLSYEQYF.

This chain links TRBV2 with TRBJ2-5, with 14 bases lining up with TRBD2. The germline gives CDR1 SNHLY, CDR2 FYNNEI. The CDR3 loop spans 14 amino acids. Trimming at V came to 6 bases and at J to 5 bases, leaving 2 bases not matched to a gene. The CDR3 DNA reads TGTGCCAGCAGAAGGACTAGCGGGGGGGAGACCCAGTACTTC. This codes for CASRRTSGGETQYF. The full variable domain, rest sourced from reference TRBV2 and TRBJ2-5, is EPEVTQTPSHQVTQMGQEVILRCVPISNHLYFYWYRQILGQKVEFLVSFYNNEISEKSEIFDDQFSVERPDGSNFTLKIRSTKLEDSAMYFCASRRTSGGETQYFGPGTRLLVL.

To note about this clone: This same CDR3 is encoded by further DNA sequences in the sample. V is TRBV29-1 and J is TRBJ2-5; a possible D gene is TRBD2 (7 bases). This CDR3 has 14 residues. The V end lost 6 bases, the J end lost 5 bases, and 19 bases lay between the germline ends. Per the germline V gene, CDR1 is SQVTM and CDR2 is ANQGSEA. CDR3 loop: CSVAPGGAGETQYF. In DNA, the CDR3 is TGCAGCGTCGCCCCTGGGGGGGCAGGGGAGACCCAGTACTTC.

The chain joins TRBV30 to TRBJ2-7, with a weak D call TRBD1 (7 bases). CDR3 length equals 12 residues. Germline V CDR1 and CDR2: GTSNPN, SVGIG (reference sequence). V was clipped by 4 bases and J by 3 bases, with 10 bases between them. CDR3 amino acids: CAWKQGGYEQYF. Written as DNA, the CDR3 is TGTGCCTGGAAGCAGGGGGGCTACGAGCAGTACTTC.

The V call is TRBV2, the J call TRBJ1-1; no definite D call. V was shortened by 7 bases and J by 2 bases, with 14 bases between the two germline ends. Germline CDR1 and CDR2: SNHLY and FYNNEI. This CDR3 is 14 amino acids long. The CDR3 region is CASIGRATNTEAFF. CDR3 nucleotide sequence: TGTGCCAGCATTGGACGGGCGACAAACACTGAAGCTTTCTTT.

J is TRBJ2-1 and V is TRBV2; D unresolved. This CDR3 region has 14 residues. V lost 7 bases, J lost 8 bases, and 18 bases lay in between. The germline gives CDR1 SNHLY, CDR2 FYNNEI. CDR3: CASTPAGLWDEQFF. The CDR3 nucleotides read TGTGCCAGCACCCCCGCAGGTCTCTGGGATGAGCAGTTCTTC.

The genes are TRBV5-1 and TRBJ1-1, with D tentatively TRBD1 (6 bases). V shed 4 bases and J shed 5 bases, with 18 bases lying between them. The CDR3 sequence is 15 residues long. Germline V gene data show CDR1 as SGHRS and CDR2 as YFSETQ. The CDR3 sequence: CASSGRSGGGTEAFF. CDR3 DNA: TGCGCCAGCAGCGGTCGGAGCGGAGGGGGAACTGAAGCTTTCTTT.

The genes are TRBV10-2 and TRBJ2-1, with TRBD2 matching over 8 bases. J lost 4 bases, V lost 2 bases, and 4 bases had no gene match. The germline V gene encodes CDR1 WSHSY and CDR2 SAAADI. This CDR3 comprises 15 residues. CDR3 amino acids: CASSEGASGYNEQFF. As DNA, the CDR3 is TGCGCCAGCAGTGAGGGGGCTAGCGGGTACAATGAGCAGTTCTTC.

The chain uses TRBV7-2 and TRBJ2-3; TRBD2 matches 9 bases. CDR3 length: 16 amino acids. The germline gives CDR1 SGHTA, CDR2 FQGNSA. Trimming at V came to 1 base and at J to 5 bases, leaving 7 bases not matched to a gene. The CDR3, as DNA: TGTGCCAGCAGCTTAGGGCCTAGCGGGATCGGAGATACGCAGTATTTT. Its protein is CASSLGPSGIGDTQYF.

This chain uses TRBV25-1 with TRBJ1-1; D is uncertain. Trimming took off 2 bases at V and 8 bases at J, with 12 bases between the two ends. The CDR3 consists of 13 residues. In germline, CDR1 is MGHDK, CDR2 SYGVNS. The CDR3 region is CASSERMAGEAFF. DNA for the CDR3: TGTGCCAGCAGTGAAAGGATGGCCGGAGAAGCTTTCTTT.

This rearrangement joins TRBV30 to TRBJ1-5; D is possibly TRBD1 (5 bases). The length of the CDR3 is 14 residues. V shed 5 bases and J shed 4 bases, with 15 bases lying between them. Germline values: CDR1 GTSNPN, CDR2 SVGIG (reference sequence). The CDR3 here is CAWGNGHSNQPQHF. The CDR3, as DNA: TGTGCCTGGGGGAATGGACACTCTAATCAGCCCCAGCATTTT.